Presented here are 15 T cell receptor beta chains from one specimen sequenced in a study of blood T cells in healthy people across ages (dated by TCRdb to the mid-2010s). Library creation used 5' RACE. The sequencer listed for this sample is Illumina HiSeq 2500. A second PCR of 7 to 11 cycles was performed with a sample-barcoded 5' primer and a J-beta primer mix. TCRdb handled the public reads itself, with Q25 trimming in fastp and clone calling in MiXCR, and kept productive beta chains. CDR3 protein sequences are deduplicated, and each keeps its most common genes and DNA. This sample comprises around 1.1 million distinct CDR3 sequences, more than 30% of them detected only once. The ten largest account for roughly 13% of the sample. The specimen sequenced was blood. Every receptor here comes from a man aged 18 to 35 in good health.

The rearrangement uses TRBV25-1 and TRBJ1-2; D gene unclear. V was trimmed by 8 bases and J by 3 bases, leaving 22 bases between them. The germline gives CDR1 MGHDK, CDR2 SYGVNS. CDR3 size: 16 residues. The CDR3 nucleotides are TGTGCCAGCTGCTCCCCTGTAATGATTGGCTACTATGGCTACACCTTC. This codes for CASCSPVMIGYYGYTF.

The rearrangement uses TRBV7-2 and TRBJ2-7; no definite D call. V dropped 1 base and J dropped 2 bases, with 9 bases sitting between them. The CDR3 contains 14 residues. Per germline, CDR1 SGHTA and CDR2 FQGNSA. CDR3 DNA: TGTGCCAGCAGCTTAGTGGTGACAACCTACGAGCAGTACTTC. Translating gives CASSLVVTTYEQYF.

The chain has TRBV7-3 and TRBJ2-1; D possibly corresponds to TRBD1 (5 bases). The germline V gene has CDR1 SGHTA and CDR2 FQGTGA. There are 13 residues in the CDR3. Trimming took off 3 bases at V and 5 bases at J, with 8 bases between the two ends. CDR3 region: CASSLTDNNEQFF. CDR3 DNA sequence: TGTGCCAGCAGCTTGACGGACAACAATGAGCAGTTCTTC.

The genes are TRBV20-1 and TRBJ2-5; 7 positions agree with TRBD2. Germline CDR1 DFQATT, CDR2 SNEGSKA (reference sequence). This CDR3 has 14 amino acids. The V gene end was trimmed by 3 bases and the J gene end by 5 bases; junction bases not matched to a gene: 9. CDR3 protein: CSARRRAGLETQYF. CDR3 bases: TGCAGTGCTAGGAGGCGAGCGGGGTTGGAGACCCAGTACTTC.

V gene TRBV6-1 combines with J gene TRBJ2-3, with a tentative D call TRBD2 (6 bases). Trimming cost V 1 base and J 0 bases, with 14 bases left between them. This CDR3 spans 17 amino acids. Germline assignment: CDR1 MNHNS and CDR2 SASEGT. In DNA, the CDR3 is TGTGCCAGCAGTGAAGTTACTCGGGGGTACAGCACAGATACGCAGTATTTT. Protein product: CASSEVTRGYSTDTQYF.

This clonotype was recorded many times. The J gene is TRBJ2-3, the V gene TRBV12-3 or TRBV12-4; D unclear. The CDR3 spans 12 residues. V was clipped by 5 bases and J by 4 bases, with 7 bases between them. This CDR3 is CASSHSSDTQYF. CDR3 coding DNA: TGTGCCAGCAGTCATAGCTCAGATACGCAGTATTTT.

V gene TRBV29-1 combines with J gene TRBJ2-1; D remains unclear. Germline CDR1 reads SQVTM; CDR2 reads ANQGSEA. CDR3 length: 11 amino acids. Trimming removed 6 bases at V and 9 bases at J, with 12 bases between. CDR3 amino acids: CSVGSSGEQFF. The CDR3 region has the DNA TGCAGCGTGGGCAGCTCAGGTGAGCAGTTCTTC.

This chain uses TRBV20-1 with TRBJ1-5, with D unclear. V was cut by 6 bases and J by 2 bases, with 17 bases left in between. From germline, CDR1 is DFQATT and CDR2 SNEGSKA (reference sequence). This CDR3 has 15 amino acids. In DNA form, the CDR3 reads TGCAGTGCCAACTCCCCGGCCTTGGGCAATCAGCCCCAGCATTTT. Encoded protein: CSANSPALGNQPQHF.

DNA of the CDR3: TGCGCCAGCAGCCAAGAAGAGAATGAAAAACTGTTTTTT. This gives the protein CASSQEENEKLFF. This rearrangement joins TRBV4-3 to TRBJ1-4; D remains ambiguous. Germline CDR1 is LGHNA and CDR2 is YSLEER. Trimming took 0 bases from V and 5 from J, leaving 4 bases between them. This CDR3 comprises 13 residues.

A note on this clonotype: One end of the junction does not line up with germline, which may come from a read error. The chain has TRBV28 and TRBJ2-3, with D perhaps TRBD1 (6 bases). CDR3 length: 15 amino acids. Looked up from germline, CDR1 is MDHEN and CDR2 is SYDVKM. Here the CDR3 reads CANSLWTVSTDTQYF. The CDR3 DNA follows: TGTGCCAACAGTTTATGGACAGTTAGCACAGATACGCAGTATTTT.

The table lists this clonotype with a few counts. This chain uses TRBV7-2 with TRBJ1-4; D perhaps matches TRBD1 (5 bases). The CDR3 has 16 amino acids. V lost 2 bases to trimming and J lost 5 bases, with 15 bases between them. Germline values: CDR1 SGHTA, CDR2 FQGNSA. CDR3 sequence (DNA): TGTGCCAGCAGCTTAAATCGGGGCAGCCCGAATGAAAAACTGTTTTTT. As protein: CASSLNRGSPNEKLFF.

V is TRBV10-3 and J is TRBJ2-1; 16 nucleotides align to TRBD2. There are 17 residues in the CDR3. Looked up from germline, CDR1 is ENHRY and CDR2 is SYGVKD. The V segment lost 8 bases and the J segment 7 bases; nucleotides outside the gene matches: 11. The CDR3 loop is CAIGTSGGVQPGNEQFF. In nucleotides, the CDR3 is TGTGCCATCGGGACTAGCGGGGGGGTCCAACCCGGTAATGAGCAGTTCTTC.

The chain couples TRBV18 to TRBJ2-1, with D perhaps matching TRBD1 (5 bases). Germline V lookup: CDR1 KGHSH, CDR2 LQKENI. The CDR3 is 16 amino acids. The V end was cut by 3 bases, the J end by 0 bases, with 12 bases between. In DNA, the CDR3 is TGTGCCAGCTCACCTACGAGACAGAACTCCTACAATGAGCAGTTCTTC. Translated, it gives CASSPTRQNSYNEQFF.

The chain couples TRBV5-6 to TRBJ2-5; 9 bases are a match to TRBD1. This CDR3 is 15 amino acids long. Trimming cost V 4 bases and J 2 bases; bases outside gene matches: 6. CDR1 and CDR2 (germline): SGHDT, YYEEEE. CDR3 loop: CASSPVGQGQETQYF. In DNA, the CDR3 is TGTGCCAGCAGCCCTGTGGGACAGGGTCAAGAGACCCAGTACTTC.

This clonotype was counted ten times or more. The chain combines TRBV4-1 with TRBJ1-2; 10 bases line up with TRBD1. Germline V gene sequence: CDR1 MGHRA, CDR2 YSYEKL. The CDR3 totals 15 residues. J was trimmed by 4 bases and V by 4 bases; bases with no gene match: 6. This chain's CDR3 is CASSLPDRGPYGYTF. The CDR3 nucleotides are TGCGCCAGCAGCCTTCCCGACAGGGGGCCCTATGGCTACACCTTC.